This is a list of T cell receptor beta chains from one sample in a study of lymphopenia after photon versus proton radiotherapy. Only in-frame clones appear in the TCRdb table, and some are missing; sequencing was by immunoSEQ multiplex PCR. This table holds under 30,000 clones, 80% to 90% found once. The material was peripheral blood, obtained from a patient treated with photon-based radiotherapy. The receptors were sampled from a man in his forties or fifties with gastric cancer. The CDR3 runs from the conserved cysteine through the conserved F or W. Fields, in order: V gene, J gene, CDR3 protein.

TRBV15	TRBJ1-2	CATSDRTENYGYTF
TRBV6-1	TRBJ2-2	CASSDREGGELFF
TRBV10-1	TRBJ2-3	CASSERGTGAVGQYF
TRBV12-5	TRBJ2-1	CATPRDETYNEQFF
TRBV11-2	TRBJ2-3	CASSLEGAANTQYF
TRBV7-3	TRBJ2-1	CASSLISSSSSYNEQFF
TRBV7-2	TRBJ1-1	CASSSRVPPEAFF
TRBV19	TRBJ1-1	CASSMVGGTLANTEAFF
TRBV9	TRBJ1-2	CASSLYSGPGDGYTF
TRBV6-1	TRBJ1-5	CASSEVGSQPQHF
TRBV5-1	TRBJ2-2	CASSLARTTGELFF
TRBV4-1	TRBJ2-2	CASSQESGPRELFF
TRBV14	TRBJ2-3	CASSQVSTDTQYF
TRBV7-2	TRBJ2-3	CASSGPGRLTDTQYF
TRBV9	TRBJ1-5	CASSGGGGNQPQHF
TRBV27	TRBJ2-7	CASSLGGISSYEQYF
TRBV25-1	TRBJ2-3	CASSAPGSDTQYF
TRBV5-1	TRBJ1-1	CASSLEAAWDTEAFF
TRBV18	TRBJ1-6	CASSPKGLNSPLHF
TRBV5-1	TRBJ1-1	CASSLTGDSAFF
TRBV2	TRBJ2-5	CASSESSVLQTQYF
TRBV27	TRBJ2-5	CASRRGTGGLYQETQYF
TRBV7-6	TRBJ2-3	CASSLGGGRDTQYF
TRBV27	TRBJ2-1	CASSHIHEQFF
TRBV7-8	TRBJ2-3	CASSLAGGMGGTDTQYF
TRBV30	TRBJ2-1	CAWIGVQGASSYNEQFF
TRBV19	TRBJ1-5	CASTFVPGQGRNQPQHF
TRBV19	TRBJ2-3	CASSIGQLSTDTQYF
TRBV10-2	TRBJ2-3	CASKAHDTQYF
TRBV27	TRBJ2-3	CASTLLSGGLRTDTQYF
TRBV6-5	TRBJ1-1	CASSYSISENTEAFF
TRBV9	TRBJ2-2	CASSDDTGDTGELFF
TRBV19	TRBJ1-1	CASITHQGARTEAFF
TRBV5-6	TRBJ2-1	CASSFPSYNEQFF
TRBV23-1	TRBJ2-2	CAIRDRVGGELFF
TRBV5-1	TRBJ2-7	CASSLAFRGNYEQYF
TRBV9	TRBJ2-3	CASSSPATDTQYF
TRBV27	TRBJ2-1	CASRGQDTYNEQFF
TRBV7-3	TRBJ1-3	CASSCKIDSGNTIYF
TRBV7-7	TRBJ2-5	CASSLDRSGGETQYF
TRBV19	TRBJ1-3	CASSIIGVRGNTIYF
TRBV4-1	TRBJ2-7	CASSQEVSTFYEQYF
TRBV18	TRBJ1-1	CASSPSGAMNTEAFF
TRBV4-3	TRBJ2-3	CASSQDHAGGRYTDTQYF
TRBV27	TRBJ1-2	CASSLWGRGYGNYGYTF
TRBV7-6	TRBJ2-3	CASSLEWRGGTDTQYF
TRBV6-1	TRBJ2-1	CASSWDRVNEQFF